Presented here are 15 T cell receptor beta chains from one specimen sequenced in a study of T cell responses to AZD1222 COVID-19 vaccine. The assay was immunoSEQ multiplex PCR, and TCRdb's table has in-frame clones only and misses some. The sample lists around 130,000 clones, about 93% occurring once. The sequencing used peripheral blood, collected 28 days after the second dose of the MenACWY control vaccine. Receptors were obtained from an adult who received the MenACWY meningococcal vaccine as a control.

This rearrangement joins TRBV19 to TRBJ1-4, with TRBD1 identical over 8 bases. With 6 bases clipped from V and 0 bases from J, the junction kept 6 bases outside the gene matches. The CDR3 extends over 16 amino acids. Per the germline V gene, CDR1 is LNHDA and CDR2 is SQIVND (reference sequence). The CDR3 nucleotides read TGTGCCAGTAGAAGACAGGGGCCCGCAACTAATGAAAAACTGTTTTTT. Translating it yields CASRRQGPATNEKLFF.

The genes are TRBV11-2 and TRBJ2-2; D is uncertain. CDR1 and CDR2 (germline): SGHAT, FQNNGV. The CDR3 is 15 amino acids. With 4 bases removed from V and 3 bases from J, the gap between germline ends came to 12 bases. CDR3 sequence reads: CASSWSGSYTGELFF. The CDR3 DNA sequence: TGTGCCAGCAGCTGGTCAGGTTCTTACACCGGGGAGCTGTTTTTT.

The chain employs TRBV7-9 and TRBJ2-7, with a possible D match to TRBD2 (6 bases). Germline V lookup: CDR1 SEHNR, CDR2 FQNEAQ (reference sequence). This CDR3 has 13 amino acids. Trimming left V 0 bases short and J 3 bases short, with 6 bases between. For the CDR3, the DNA is TGTGCCAGCAGCTTAGCGGGAGGCTACGAGCAGTACTTC. Encoded protein: CASSLAGGYEQYF.

The rearrangement links TRBV9 to TRBJ2-5; TRBD1 matches 8 bases. J gave up 4 bases and V 6 bases, and 11 bases lay outside the gene matches. CDR1 and CDR2 (germline): SGDLS, YYNGEE. This CDR3 has 15 residues. CDR3 coding DNA: TGTGCCAGCACCGAGGACAGGGCCTCGGGAGAGACCCAGTACTTC. Protein: CASTEDRASGETQYF.

The CDR3 reads CAGGGREETQYF. DNA for the CDR3: TGTGCCGGCGGGGGCAGAGAGGAGACCCAGTACTTC. This chain connects TRBV19 to TRBJ2-5, with D possibly being TRBD2 (7 bases). Per the germline V gene, CDR1 is LNHDA and CDR2 is SQIVND (reference sequence). V lost 11 bases and J 5 bases, leaving 15 bases between the germline ends. The CDR3 runs to 12 residues.

The chain carries TRBV4-1 and TRBJ2-1; 10 bases match TRBD2. In germline, CDR1 is MGHRA, CDR2 YSYEKL. V trimming: 2 bases; J trimming: 3 bases; junction bases outside the gene matches: 7. The CDR3 consists of 17 residues. The CDR3 loop is CASSQHSGRQLYNEQFF. The CDR3 region has the DNA TGCGCCAGCAGCCAACATAGCGGGAGGCAGCTCTACAATGAGCAGTTCTTC.

The chain uses TRBV3-1 (or the pseudogene TRBV3-2) and TRBJ1-3, with TRBD1 as a possible D gene (5 bases). The V gene's germline CDR1 is LGHDT and CDR2 YNNKEL (reference sequence). V was clipped by 1 base and J by 0 bases, with 25 bases between them. The CDR3 totals 21 residues. CDR3: CASSQGDFRDGPILSGNTIYF. In DNA, the CDR3 is TGTGCCAGCAGCCAAGGGGACTTCCGGGACGGACCTATCCTCTCTGGAAACACCATATATTTT.

V and J are TRBV18 and TRBJ1-5; no clear D. Germline V gives CDR1 KGHSH, CDR2 LQKENI. The CDR3 extends over 13 amino acids. Trimming removed 3 bases from V and 3 bases from J, with 6 bases in between. DNA of the CDR3: TGTGCCAGCTCACCCAATGACAATCAGCCCCAGCATTTT. It encodes CASSPNDNQPQHF. Full variable domain (outside the CDR3, taken from reference TRBV18 and TRBJ1-5): NAGVMQNPRHLVRRRGQEARLRCSPMKGHSHVYWYRQLPEEGLKFMVYLQKENIIDESGMPKERFSAEFPKEGPSILRIQQVVRGDSAAYFCASSPNDNQPQHFGDGTRLSIL.

This chain links TRBV25-1 with TRBJ1-2; no definite D call. Trimming removed 1 base at V and 8 bases at J, with 11 bases between. The germline gives CDR1 MGHDK, CDR2 SYGVNS. This CDR3 is built from 13 residues. CDR3 protein: CASSESPLGGYTF. Written as DNA, the CDR3 is TGTGCCAGCAGTGAATCCCCCCTCGGAGGCTACACCTTC.

The chain links TRBV2 to TRBJ2-1; D not certain. Germline values: CDR1 SNHLY, CDR2 FYNNEI. The CDR3 sequence is 16 residues long. V gave up 4 bases and J gave up 7 bases, with 20 bases separating them. CDR3 residues: CASSVSVSYMGNEQFF. The CDR3 DNA reads TGTGCCAGCAGTGTCTCGGTCAGCTACATGGGGAATGAGCAGTTCTTC.

The J gene is TRBJ1-3, the V gene TRBV10-2; D gene unclear. V lost 0 bases, J lost 8 bases, and 11 bases lay in between. Germline loops: CDR1 WSHSY, CDR2 SAAADI. The CDR3 contains 14 residues. In nucleotides, the CDR3 is TGCGCCAGCAGTGAGTCTAGCGTGGGTTACACCATATATTTT. It specifies CASSESSVGYTIYF.

The chain combines TRBV10-2 with TRBJ2-5, with D tentatively TRBD1 or TRBD2 (5 bases each). The CDR3 consists of 14 residues. V gave up 4 bases and J gave up 2 bases, with 11 bases separating them. Germline CDR1 reads WSHSY; CDR2 reads SAAADI. The CDR3 bases are TGCGCCAGCAGTGGCCTAGGGGAGCAAGAGACCCAGTACTTC. This sequence encodes CASSGLGEQETQYF.

The chain carries TRBV6-2 or TRBV6-3 and TRBJ2-1, with D unclear. This CDR3 has 15 amino acids. CDR1 and CDR2 from the germline V gene are MNHEY and SVGEGT. The germline V and J ends were trimmed by 6 bases and 2 bases, with 14 bases remaining between them. The CDR3 DNA follows: TGTGCCAGCAGCCGCGACGGAGACCCCTACAATGAGCAGTTCTTC. It encodes CASSRDGDPYNEQFF.

V is TRBV24-1 and J is TRBJ1-5; 10 bases are shared with TRBD1. This CDR3 is 16 amino acids long. V shed 2 bases, J shed 3 bases, and the junction held 3 bases outside the gene matches. The germline V gene encodes CDR1 KGHDR and CDR2 SFDVKD. The DNA of the CDR3 is TGTGCCACCAGTGATTCGGGACAGGGGAACAATCAGCCCCAGCATTTT. Amino acids: CATSDSGQGNNQPQHF.

The rearrangement uses TRBV2 and TRBJ2-3; 11 nucleotides agree with TRBD1. Unmatched junction bases numbered 10, after V lost 7 bases and J lost 7 bases. This CDR3 comprises 15 residues. Looked up from germline, CDR1 is SNHLY and CDR2 is FYNNEI. The chain's CDR3 is CASTLGTGGTYTQYF. CDR3 sequence (DNA): TGTGCCAGCACTCTCGGGACAGGGGGAACCTATACGCAGTATTTT. Drawing the rest from reference TRBV2 and TRBJ2-3, the complete variable domain is EPEVTQTPSHQVTQMGQEVILRCVPISNHLYFYWYRQILGQKVEFLVSFYNNEISEKSEIFDDQFSVERPDGSNFTLKIRSTKLEDSAMYFCASTLGTGGTYTQYFGPGTRLTVL.